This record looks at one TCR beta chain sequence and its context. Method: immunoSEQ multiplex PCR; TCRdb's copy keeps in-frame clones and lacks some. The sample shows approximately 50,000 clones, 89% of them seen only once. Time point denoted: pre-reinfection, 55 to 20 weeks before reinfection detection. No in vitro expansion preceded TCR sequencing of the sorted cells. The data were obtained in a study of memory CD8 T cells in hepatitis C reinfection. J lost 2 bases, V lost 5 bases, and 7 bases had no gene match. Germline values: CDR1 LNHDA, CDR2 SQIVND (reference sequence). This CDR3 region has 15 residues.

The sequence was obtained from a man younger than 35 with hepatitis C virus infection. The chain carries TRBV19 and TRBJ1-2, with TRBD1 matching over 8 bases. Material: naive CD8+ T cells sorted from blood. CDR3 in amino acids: CASSDRGWPNYGYTF. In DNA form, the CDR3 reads TGTGCCAGTAGTGACAGGGGATGGCCCAACTATGGCTACACCTTC.